The rows below give T cell receptor beta chains drawn from one sample of a study of blood T cell repertoires in COVID-19. Clones were read by immunoSEQ multiplex PCR, and TCRdb kept only the in-frame ones, dropping some. The table includes around 60,000 clones, 84% detected once. Sequencing input: peripheral blood. The receptors originated from a man aged 60 to 75 with COVID-19, enrolled during active disease. The CDR3 runs from the conserved cysteine through the conserved F or W. D genes are given only for firm matches. Clone size is not always given. Where it is, it says once, few, many or a class for expanded clones.

j_call: TRBJ1-5; clone_size: once; v_call: TRBV19; d_call: .; cdr3_nt: TGTGCCAGTACCGCAGACAGGATTAGCAATCAGCCCCAGCATTTT; cdr3_aa: CASTADRISNQPQHF
j_call: TRBJ1-2; clone_size: .; v_call: TRBV18; d_call: TRBD1; cdr3_nt: TGTGCCAGCTCACCCCAGGACAGGGATGGCTACACCTTC; cdr3_aa: CASSPQDRDGYTF
j_call: TRBJ2-5; clone_size: once; v_call: TRBV11-3; d_call: TRBD2; cdr3_nt: TGTGCCAGCAGCTTAGGAGCTAGCGGTCAAGAGACCCAGTACTTC; cdr3_aa: CASSLGASGQETQYF
j_call: TRBJ1-3; clone_size: .; v_call: TRBV25-1; d_call: .; cdr3_nt: TGTGCCAGCTTCAGTAACTCTGGAAACACCATATATTTT; cdr3_aa: CASFSNSGNTIYF
j_call: TRBJ2-3; clone_size: .; v_call: TRBV2; d_call: .; cdr3_nt: TGTGCCAGCGCGCCTGTTTCCACAAGACAGACAGATACGCAGTATTTT; cdr3_aa: CASAPVSTRQTDTQYF
j_call: TRBJ2-1; clone_size: once; v_call: TRBV30; d_call: .; cdr3_nt: TGTGCCTGGAATCTTGAGAAGTCGGGGTACAATGAGCAGTTCTTC; cdr3_aa: CAWNLEKSGYNEQFF
j_call: TRBJ2-7; clone_size: .; v_call: TRBV2; d_call: TRBD1; cdr3_nt: TGTGCCAGACAGGGGATCTCCTACGAGCAGTACTTC; cdr3_aa: CARQGISYEQYF
j_call: TRBJ2-1; clone_size: .; v_call: TRBV19; d_call: .; cdr3_nt: TGTGCCAGCGTTGCTAGCCGAGCGTCGGTAAGTGAGCAGTTCTTC; cdr3_aa: CASVASRASVSEQFF
j_call: TRBJ2-3; clone_size: .; v_call: TRBV4-2; d_call: .; cdr3_nt: TGTGCCAGCAGCCAAGTCTCGACAGATACGCAGTATTTT; cdr3_aa: CASSQVSTDTQYF
j_call: TRBJ2-7; clone_size: .; v_call: TRBV18; d_call: .; cdr3_nt: TGTGCCAGCTCACCGAGGGAAGAGTCCCACGAGCAGTACTTC; cdr3_aa: CASSPREESHEQYF
j_call: TRBJ2-2; clone_size: .; v_call: TRBV10-3; d_call: TRBD2; cdr3_nt: TGTGCCATCAGTGAGGCCGGGACTAGTGCTCCCGGGGAGCTGTTTTTT; cdr3_aa: CAISEAGTSAPGELFF
j_call: TRBJ2-7; clone_size: few; v_call: TRBV10-1; d_call: TRBD1; cdr3_nt: TGCGCCAGCAGTGATGGACAGGGGGGAGAGTACTTC; cdr3_aa: CASSDGQGGEYF
j_call: TRBJ2-5; clone_size: once; v_call: TRBV7-9; d_call: .; cdr3_nt: TGTGCCAGCAGCGTAATGGGCACAGGCCAAGAGACCCAGTACTTC; cdr3_aa: CASSVMGTGQETQYF
j_call: TRBJ1-1; clone_size: few; v_call: TRBV3-1/TRBV3-2; d_call: .; cdr3_nt: TGTGCCAGCAGCCAAGATGCGGGTTACACTGAAGCTTTCTTT; cdr3_aa: CASSQDAGYTEAFF
j_call: TRBJ1-1; clone_size: .; v_call: TRBV19; d_call: .; cdr3_nt: TGTGCCAGTACCCTCGTGTGGGGGGGCACTGAAGCTTTCTTT; cdr3_aa: CASTLVWGGTEAFF
j_call: TRBJ2-1; clone_size: .; v_call: TRBV7-2; d_call: TRBD2; cdr3_nt: TGTGCCAGCAGCTTTGGAAGCGGGGGCTGGAATGAGCAGTTCTTC; cdr3_aa: CASSFGSGGWNEQFF
j_call: TRBJ2-5; clone_size: .; v_call: TRBV10-3; d_call: .; cdr3_nt: TGTGCCATCAGTGCTTCAGCGGTCCAAGAGACCCAGTACTTC; cdr3_aa: CAISASAVQETQYF
j_call: TRBJ2-1; clone_size: .; v_call: TRBV7-2; d_call: TRBD1; cdr3_nt: TGTGCCAGCACCCAACGCTGGGACAGCCCTTGGGCTAATGAGCAGTTCTTC; cdr3_aa: CASTQRWDSPWANEQFF
j_call: TRBJ1-5; clone_size: .; v_call: TRBV6-5; d_call: TRBD1; cdr3_nt: TGTGCCAGCAGAGACAGGGGGCGAGGACAGCCCCAGCATTTT; cdr3_aa: CASRDRGRGQPQHF
j_call: TRBJ1-2; clone_size: .; v_call: TRBV30; d_call: TRBD1; cdr3_nt: TGTGCCTGGACTATGACAGGGGGAGGCTACACCTTC; cdr3_aa: CAWTMTGGGYTF
j_call: TRBJ1-1; clone_size: .; v_call: TRBV6-5; d_call: .; cdr3_nt: TGTGCCAGCAGTTACAACGGGGGAGGAAAAGCTTTCTTT; cdr3_aa: CASSYNGGGKAFF
j_call: TRBJ2-3; clone_size: .; v_call: TRBV11-2; d_call: .; cdr3_nt: TGTGCCAGCAGCTCCGGGACAGATACGCAGTATTTT; cdr3_aa: CASSSGTDTQYF
j_call: TRBJ1-4; clone_size: .; v_call: TRBV12-2; d_call: .; cdr3_nt: TGTGCAAGTCGCTTAGCGCTTGCTGGGGAGGAGGTCACTAATGAAAAACTGTTTTTT; cdr3_aa: CASRLALAGEEVTNEKLFF
j_call: TRBJ1-2; clone_size: .; v_call: TRBV28; d_call: .; cdr3_nt: TGTGCCAGCAGTTTATACCCCCCTCAGGGATCGGGTGGCTACACCTTC; cdr3_aa: CASSLYPPQGSGGYTF
j_call: TRBJ2-1; clone_size: .; v_call: TRBV24-1; d_call: TRBD1; cdr3_nt: TGTGCCACCAGTGATTCTAGAATCGGACAGGGAAGGTTGAATGAGCAGTTCTTC; cdr3_aa: CATSDSRIGQGRLNEQFF
j_call: TRBJ2-3; clone_size: .; v_call: TRBV6-5; d_call: .; cdr3_nt: TGTGCCAGCAGCGTAGAGCTTAGCACAGATACGCAGTATTTT; cdr3_aa: CASSVELSTDTQYF
j_call: TRBJ2-1; clone_size: .; v_call: TRBV3-1/TRBV3-2; d_call: TRBD2; cdr3_nt: TGTGCCAGCAGCCAGGCCTGGGTTACTAGCGGGGGGGCCGGTGAGCAGTTCTTC; cdr3_aa: CASSQAWVTSGGAGEQFF
j_call: TRBJ1-1; clone_size: .; v_call: TRBV2; d_call: .; cdr3_nt: TGTGCCAGCGGGCTCCAGGGGACTGAAGCTTTCTTT; cdr3_aa: CASGLQGTEAFF
j_call: TRBJ1-2; clone_size: .; v_call: TRBV13; d_call: TRBD1; cdr3_nt: TGTGCCAGCAGGGTACTAGGACAGGGGATCGGTGGCTACACCTTC; cdr3_aa: CASRVLGQGIGGYTF
j_call: TRBJ2-1; clone_size: .; v_call: TRBV4-1; d_call: .; cdr3_nt: TGCGCCAGCAGCCAGCCCATAGGGGGAGACTCCTACAATGAGCAGTTCTTC; cdr3_aa: CASSQPIGGDSYNEQFF
j_call: TRBJ2-2; clone_size: .; v_call: TRBV6-5; d_call: .; cdr3_nt: TGTGCCAGCAGTTATTCGATCGTGTGGGCGTACGGGGAGCTGTTTTTT; cdr3_aa: CASSYSIVWAYGELFF
j_call: TRBJ1-1; clone_size: .; v_call: TRBV29-1; d_call: .; cdr3_nt: TGCAGCGTTCACAAATCCGGGAGGATGCATACCACCGACAGGCCGAGACAAGCTTTCTTT; cdr3_aa: CSVHKSGRMHTTDRPRQAFF
j_call: TRBJ2-7; clone_size: .; v_call: TRBV5-1; d_call: TRBD1; cdr3_nt: TGCGCCAGCAGCTTGGGACAGGGTAACGAGCAGTACTTC; cdr3_aa: CASSLGQGNEQYF
j_call: TRBJ1-6; clone_size: .; v_call: TRBV2; d_call: .; cdr3_nt: TGTGCCAGCAGACGACAGGCGTTGGATAATTCACCCCTCCACTTT; cdr3_aa: CASRRQALDNSPLHF
j_call: TRBJ2-7; clone_size: once; v_call: TRBV5-6; d_call: TRBD1; cdr3_nt: TGTGCCAGCAGCTTTCCTGCGGACAGGGATGGCGAGCAGTACTTC; cdr3_aa: CASSFPADRDGEQYF
j_call: TRBJ1-1; clone_size: many; v_call: TRBV19; d_call: .; cdr3_nt: TGTGCCAGTAGTTCCCACAGTACGAACACTGAAGCTTTCTTT; cdr3_aa: CASSSHSTNTEAFF
j_call: TRBJ2-5; clone_size: .; v_call: TRBV18; d_call: .; cdr3_nt: TGTGCCAGCTCACCATATGGCGGGAACCAAGAGACCCAGTACTTC; cdr3_aa: CASSPYGGNQETQYF
j_call: TRBJ2-2; clone_size: .; v_call: TRBV7-3; d_call: .; cdr3_nt: TGTGCCAGCAGCCGTGGAGACACCGGGGAGCTGTTTTTT; cdr3_aa: CASSRGDTGELFF
j_call: TRBJ2-1; clone_size: .; v_call: TRBV3-1/TRBV3-2; d_call: TRBD2; cdr3_nt: TGTGCCAGCAGCCACACAGGACTAGCGGCCCACGCAAGCTACAATGAGCAGTTCTTC; cdr3_aa: CASSHTGLAAHASYNEQFF
j_call: TRBJ2-7; clone_size: .; v_call: TRBV19; d_call: .; cdr3_nt: TGTGCCAGTAGGGGGGCCTCCTACGAGCAGTACTTC; cdr3_aa: CASRGASYEQYF
j_call: TRBJ1-1; clone_size: few; v_call: TRBV5-1; d_call: TRBD1; cdr3_nt: TGCGCCAGCAGCTTACAGGGGGACACTGAAGCTTTCTTT; cdr3_aa: CASSLQGDTEAFF
j_call: TRBJ2-5; clone_size: once; v_call: TRBV6-5; d_call: TRBD1; cdr3_nt: TGTGCCAGCAGTTACTCGGGGGACAGACAAGAGACCCAGTACTTC; cdr3_aa: CASSYSGDRQETQYF
j_call: TRBJ2-1; clone_size: few; v_call: TRBV6-6; d_call: .; cdr3_nt: TGTGCCAGCAGTTATACACAGGGTATCTCGGATGAGCAGTTCTTC; cdr3_aa: CASSYTQGISDEQFF
j_call: TRBJ1-4; clone_size: .; v_call: TRBV18; d_call: .; cdr3_nt: TGTGCCAGCTCACCACCGAGCGAGTCGAGGGAAAAACTGTTTTTT; cdr3_aa: CASSPPSESREKLFF
j_call: TRBJ2-5; clone_size: .; v_call: TRBV5-4; d_call: .; cdr3_nt: TGTGCCAGCAGCTTGGTTTCCGGGGTCCAAGAGACCCAGTACTTC; cdr3_aa: CASSLVSGVQETQYF
j_call: TRBJ2-7; clone_size: .; v_call: TRBV3-1/TRBV3-2; d_call: TRBD1; cdr3_nt: TGTGCCAGCAGCCAAGGTGCGGGACAGGGGGCCTACGAGCAGTACTTC; cdr3_aa: CASSQGAGQGAYEQYF
j_call: TRBJ2-2; clone_size: .; v_call: TRBV7-2; d_call: .; cdr3_nt: TGTGCCAGCAGCTTCAGGGTAAGGTGCACCGGGGAGCTGTTTTTT; cdr3_aa: CASSFRVRCTGELFF
j_call: TRBJ1-5; clone_size: once; v_call: TRBV2; d_call: .; cdr3_nt: TGTGCCAGCAGTGAAGGCTTCCAGGGTATACAGCCCCAGCATTTT; cdr3_aa: CASSEGFQGIQPQHF
j_call: TRBJ2-3; clone_size: .; v_call: TRBV2; d_call: TRBD1; cdr3_nt: TGTGCCAGCACTAAAAGGACAGGGCGAAGCACAGATACGCAGTATTTT; cdr3_aa: CASTKRTGRSTDTQYF
j_call: TRBJ2-5; clone_size: .; v_call: TRBV7-9; d_call: TRBD1; cdr3_nt: TGTGCCAGCAGCGCGGGGACAGGAAGGGAGACCCAGTACTTC; cdr3_aa: CASSAGTGRETQYF
j_call: TRBJ2-2; clone_size: once; v_call: TRBV4-2; d_call: TRBD2; cdr3_nt: TGTGCCAGCAGCCAAGCCCTAGCGGGAGTAAGAGGGGAGCTGTTTTTT; cdr3_aa: CASSQALAGVRGELFF
j_call: TRBJ2-5; clone_size: .; v_call: TRBV5-1; d_call: .; cdr3_nt: TGCGCCAGCAGACCTGACTTAGGAGGGGTTCAAGAGACCCAGTACTTC; cdr3_aa: CASRPDLGGVQETQYF
j_call: TRBJ2-4; clone_size: .; v_call: TRBV5-4; d_call: .; cdr3_nt: TGTGCCAGCAGCTTGGACAGGGCGGCCAAAAACATTCAGTACTTC; cdr3_aa: CASSLDRAAKNIQYF